This record looks at one T cell receptor (beta chain) sequence and its context. This entry is derived from a study of blood T cell repertoires in COVID-19. Across the study: PBMCs, B-cell-depleted T cells, or T cells were the source of the cDNA or gDNA that made up the material.

Germline CDR1 and CDR2: LGHNA and YNFKEQ. Trimming at V came to 5 bases and at J to 16 bases, leaving 22 bases not matched to a gene. This CDR3 has 18 amino acids. Profiled with immunoSEQ multiplex PCR; TCRdb holds only in-frame clones, not every one. The sample shows around 160,000 clones, about 83% of them seen only once. The V call is TRBV4-2, the J call TRBJ2-1, with 14 bases identical to TRBD2. The receptor's source is a woman aged 50 to 60 who had been exposed to COVID-19. Input material: PBMCs or T cells enriched from blood (not recorded which). CDR3 sequence: CASSFQIQGGTSGGSVFF. The CDR3 DNA reads as TGTGCCAGCAGCTTCCAGATACAGGGGGGGACTAGCGGGGGCTCTGTATTCTTC.